This record covers a single T cell receptor (beta chain). PCR used 60 Vbeta primers and 13 Jbeta primers. Some clones are missing from TCRdb's copy, which holds only in-frame ones; the method was immunoSEQ multiplex PCR. The sample contains fewer than 250,000 clones, about 80% of which appear only once. This record belongs to a study of cytomegalovirus exposure and HLA in healthy donors. The germline CDR1 and CDR2 sequences are MDHEN and SYDVKM. There are 14 residues in the CDR3. With V trimmed by 6 bases and J by 6 bases, 5 bases remained unmatched. V is TRBV28 and J is TRBJ2-1, with 10 bases matching TRBD2. The source is a man in his forties or fifties in good health and CMV-seropositive. The sample was PBMCs. CDR3 amino acids: CASRLAGAVNEQFF. For the CDR3, the DNA is TGTGCCAGCAGGCTAGCGGGAGCCGTCAATGAGCAGTTCTTC.